The 7 T cell receptor beta chains in this list originate from one sample, sequenced in a study of human thymus T cells. Here immunoSEQ multiplex PCR was the method, and the copy in TCRdb shows in-frame clones only, minus some. The table lists about 50,000 clones, around 95% of them singletons, with around 0.2% in the top ten. The sample comprised blood. These receptors originate from a girl less than two years old with a congenital heart defect but otherwise immunologically healthy.

The chain has TRBV7-9 and TRBJ2-7, with 7 bases lining up with TRBD1. This CDR3 contains 16 residues. V trimming: 5 bases; J trimming: 2 bases; junction bases outside the gene matches: 12. Per germline, CDR1 SEHNR and CDR2 FQNEAQ (reference sequence). The CDR3 protein is CASSPRDRDSPYEQYF. In DNA form, the CDR3 reads TGTGCCAGCAGCCCCCGGGATCGGGACAGTCCCTACGAGCAGTACTTC.

The chain employs TRBV28 and TRBJ1-4, with 12 positions matching TRBD1. Germline CDR1 reads MDHEN; CDR2 reads SYDVKM. CDR3 length: 19 residues. Trimming cost V 2 bases and J 6 bases; bases outside gene matches: 13. CDR3 coding DNA: TGTGCCAGCAGTTTAGGGGCAGCCGGGACAGGGGGCTTTTATGAAAAACTGTTTTTT. The encoded protein is CASSLGAAGTGGFYEKLFF.

This rearrangement joins TRBV7-2 to TRBJ2-1, with TRBD2 identical over 12 bases. In germline, CDR1 is SGHTA, CDR2 FQGNSA. Unmatched junction bases numbered 9, after V lost 5 bases and J lost 4 bases. This CDR3 contains 17 residues. The CDR3 loop is CASSQGGLAGGYNEQFF. The CDR3 coding sequence is TGTGCCAGCAGCCAAGGGGGGCTAGCGGGAGGGTACAATGAGCAGTTCTTC.

The chain uses TRBV29-1 and TRBJ2-1; 8 positions agree with TRBD2. The CDR3 consists of 15 residues. Per germline, CDR1 SQVTM and CDR2 ANQGSEA. J gave up 2 bases and V 4 bases, and 7 bases lay outside the gene matches. CDR3 protein: CSVAGREGAYNEQFF. The CDR3 region has the DNA TGCAGCGTTGCCGGCCGGGAGGGCGCCTACAATGAGCAGTTCTTC.

V and J are TRBV4-3 and TRBJ2-1; 9 positions agree with TRBD1. The CDR3 is made up of 15 amino acids. The germline V gene encodes CDR1 LGHNA and CDR2 YSLEER. With 4 bases clipped from V and 4 bases from J, the junction kept 5 bases outside the gene matches. This CDR3 is CASSRRTGVYNEQFF. The CDR3 coding sequence is TGCGCCAGCAGCCGACGGACAGGGGTATACAATGAGCAGTTCTTC.

V and J are TRBV6-5 and TRBJ2-7; 7 bases agree with TRBD2. Germline values: CDR1 MNHEY, CDR2 SVGAGI. V lost 8 bases to trimming and J lost 0 bases; unmatched junction nucleotides: 4. The CDR3 length is 13 residues. CDR3 DNA: TGTGCCAGCCAACGGACTAGCTCCTACGAGCAGTACTTC. Amino acid sequence: CASQRTSSYEQYF.

The rearrangement uses TRBV7-9 and TRBJ2-3, with a weak D call TRBD1 (6 bases). Germline V lookup: CDR1 SEHNR, CDR2 FQNEAQ (reference sequence). V was clipped by 5 bases and J by 4 bases, with 19 bases between them. This CDR3 has 16 amino acids. The CDR3 loop is CASSHRQAPNADTQYF. In DNA, the CDR3 is TGTGCCAGCAGCCACCGACAGGCCCCAAACGCAGATACGCAGTATTTT.